This TCR beta chain was sequenced during a study of T cell clones after liver transplantation (dated by TCRdb to between 2019 and 2020). The study in broad terms: ITN030ST, the source of the samples, was a randomized trial that attempted immunosuppression withdrawal within 2 years of liver transplantation. Donor-reactive T cell clones were identified using TCRbeta sequencing after a pre-transplant mixed lymphocyte reaction and were then followed in post-transplant blood. As an antigen-independent comparator for donor-reactive sequences, third party-reactive TCRbeta sequences were also identified from pre-transplant MLRs. Three of the eight recipients were HCV-positive; the others were transplanted for non-autoimmune, non-viral indications. Subjects received no induction therapy and standard immunosuppression until randomization at 12-24 months post-transplant. Tolerance was defined as complete immunosuppression withdrawal for at least one year with no rise in liver enzymes beyond twice the upper limit of normal. Blood samples were collected pre-transplant, then pre-randomization ahead of withdrawal, and finally post-randomization once withdrawal had either been completed or failed. The studied cohort comprised 8 liver transplant recipients, 3 classified as tolerant and 5 as non-tolerant.

Including the terminal cysteine and phenylalanine, the CDR3 comprises 14 residues. Of the read, only the CDR3 DNA is kept; its 42 bases are in frame from base 1. CDR1 and CDR2 are read off the germline V gene (reference sequence) as MNHEY and SMNVEV. Notes on this clone: Its antigen is not yet known. One end of the junction does not line up with germline, which may come from a read error. Within the sample, other DNA sequences also encode this same CDR3.

General findings and caveats noted by the study authors: Because of small, heterogeneous patient numbers and non-standardized post-transplant time points, the conclusions were only preliminary. Because no allograft tissue specimens were available, donor-reactive T cells may have migrated into the graft instead of being deleted. A significant post-transplant decrease in circulating donor-reactive CD4 TCRbeta sequences was observed in 5 of 8 subjects, irrespective of tolerance or HCV status. When repertoire turnover was accounted for, significantly reduced detection of donor-reactive sequences was found in 7 of 8 subjects for CD4 and in 8 of 8 subjects for CD8. Low numbers of available donor cells limited the measurable donor-reactive repertoire in a couple of subjects. Donor-reactive sequences declined more than third party-reactive ones, suggesting partial antigen-specific deletion unrelated to withdrawal success.

High-throughput TCRbeta CDR3 sequencing of frozen genomic DNA was performed by immunoSEQ, with PCR amplification, mapping, bias correction and internal controls included. Turning to the authors' computational methods: Only productive rearrangements were retained, with each unique TCRbeta sequence defined by its CDR3 nucleotide sequence together with its V and J gene. Donor-reactive sequences required at least 5-fold expansion in CFSE-low cells versus unstimulated pre-transplant cells and at least 0.01% frequency. Per-subject minimum frequency thresholds, based on the lowest-template unstimulated sample, ensured at least 90% detection power. Jensen-Shannon divergence between the top 1000 TCRbeta sequences post- versus pre-transplant served as the measure of repertoire turnover. Changes in detection of donor-reactive sequences were tested with two-sided Fisher's exact tests. In TCRdb, the immuneACCESS table is reduced to in-frame sequences with V and J assigned. These tables do not hold every clone; where another copy was compared, an unresolved V gene accounts for under half, and the others remain unexplained. From that table come the V and J calls and clone size; the DNA was used to work out D and trimming. This sample holds tens of thousands of clones; roughly 90% were observed only once. The leading ten clones occupy approximately 2.6% of the sample.

This sample's time point label indicates: pre-transplant. Thawed unstimulated PBMCs were stained for CD3, CD4 and CD8 and FACS-sorted into CD3+CD4+ and CD3+CD8+ populations. Each of the 8 studied subjects was randomized to immunosuppression withdrawal. Genomic DNA was isolated with the Qiagen DNeasy Blood and Tissue Kit. The chain uses TRBV27 and TRBJ1-1, and TRBD1 aligns with 7 junction nucleotides. Sample: CD4+ T cells from blood, taken before liver transplant. The receptor comes from a human donor who received a liver transplant. The bases read TGTGCCAGCAGGCCGGGACAGATGAACACCGAAGCTTTCTTT. This is translated as CASRPGQMNTEAFF.